The 11 T cell receptor beta chains in this list originate from one sample, sequenced in a study of shared clonotypes between healthy human individuals. The table came from immunoSEQ multiplex PCR; TCRdb's copy has only in-frame clones and leaves some out. The table shows some 1.4 million clones, with approximately 97% occurring only once. Sequenced material: naive CD4+ T cells sorted from blood. Subset denoted: CD45RA+ positively selected. The receptors stem from a man younger than 40 in good health.

This chain joins TRBV27 and TRBJ2-1; D is unclear. The CDR3 is 14 residues long. The germline V gene encodes CDR1 MNHEY and CDR2 SMNVEV (reference sequence). Trimming shortened V by 7 bases and J by 0 bases, and 10 bases separated the two germline ends. CDR3 residues: CASTSTGSYNEQFF. CDR3 sequence (DNA): TGTGCCAGCACAAGTACGGGCTCCTACAATGAGCAGTTCTTC.

The chain couples TRBV18 to TRBJ2-2; a weak D match, TRBD1 (6 bases). Trimming took off 4 bases at V and 5 bases at J, with 17 bases between the two ends. The CDR3 consists of 16 residues. CDR1 is KGHSH, CDR2 LQKENI, per germline. The CDR3 region is CASSLTGTTETGELFF. The CDR3 nucleotides are TGTGCCAGCTCACTCACCGGGACAACCGAAACCGGGGAGCTGTTTTTT.

V and J are TRBV6-1 and TRBJ1-2, with D unresolved. The germline V gene encodes CDR1 MNHNS and CDR2 SASEGT. The CDR3 covers 15 residues. The V end lost 0 bases, the J end lost 2 bases, and 10 bases lay between the germline ends. CDR3 amino acids: CASSEANGGNYGYTF. DNA for the CDR3: TGTGCCAGCAGTGAAGCGAACGGAGGCAACTATGGCTACACCTTC.

The J gene is TRBJ2-7, the V gene TRBV27; TRBD2 matches at 7 bases. From germline, CDR1 is MNHEY and CDR2 SMNVEV (reference sequence). The trim removed 6 bases at V and 1 base at J, leaving 0 bases unmatched. The CDR3 has 12 amino acids. The CDR3 sequence is CASRGGSYEQYF. The CDR3 DNA reads TGTGCCAGCAGGGGAGGGTCCTACGAGCAGTACTTC.

The gene calls are TRBV18 and TRBJ2-1; 10 bases fit TRBD2. Looked up from germline, CDR1 is KGHSH and CDR2 is LQKENI. The CDR3 is 17 amino acids. V shed 2 bases, J shed 3 bases, and the junction held 7 bases outside the gene matches. Here the CDR3 reads CASSPYLAGADYNEQFF. CDR3 bases: TGTGCCAGCTCACCATATCTAGCGGGAGCCGACTACAATGAGCAGTTCTTC.

The V and J genes are TRBV18 and TRBJ1-4; no clear D gene. Germline V gene sequence: CDR1 KGHSH, CDR2 LQKENI. Trimming took 5 bases from V and 3 from J, leaving 7 bases between them. The CDR3 extends over 13 amino acids. The CDR3 coding sequence is TGTGCCAGCTCAGGGTCGGCTAATGAAAAACTGTTTTTT. It is translated as CASSGSANEKLFF.

The V call is TRBV19, the J call TRBJ1-2; 7 bases agree with TRBD1. The germline V gene has CDR1 LNHDA and CDR2 SQIVND (reference sequence). V shed 6 bases, J shed 4 bases, and the junction held 8 bases outside the gene matches. The CDR3 covers 14 residues. CDR3 sequence reads: CASSGTALVYGYTF. The CDR3 nucleotides read TGTGCCAGTAGCGGGACAGCCCTAGTCTATGGCTACACCTTC. Based on the CDR3 plus reference TRBV19 and TRBJ1-2, the full variable domain is DGGITQSPKYLFRKEGQNVTLSCEQNLNHDAMYWYRQDPGQGLRLIYYSQIVNDFQKGDIAEGYSVSREKKESFPLTVTSAQKNPTAFYLCASSGTALVYGYTFGSGTRLTVV.

This chain joins TRBV4-3 and TRBJ2-3; D gene ambiguous. The CDR3 is made up of 13 amino acids. Trimming pared 3 bases from V and 5 bases from J, leaving 9 bases between. Germline values: CDR1 LGHNA, CDR2 YSLEER. CDR3 in DNA: TGCGCCAGCAGCCAGACAAAAGGAGATACGCAGTATTTT. Its translation is CASSQTKGDTQYF.

With regard to this clone: Other DNA sequences in this specimen translate into the identical CDR3. The rearrangement joins TRBV9 to TRBJ2-7; 11 nucleotides line up with TRBD2. Germline CDR1 SGDLS, CDR2 YYNGEE. The junction had 1 base not matched to a gene; V was cut back by 2 bases and J by 3 bases. The CDR3 covers 14 residues. The CDR3 DNA sequence: TGTGCCAGCAGCGTTGGACTAGCGGGCTACGAGCAGTACTTC. As protein: CASSVGLAGYEQYF.

The V call is TRBV5-1, the J call TRBJ2-1; D is perhaps TRBD1 (5 bases). V was clipped by 0 bases and J by 5 bases, with 9 bases between them. CDR1 SGHRS and CDR2 YFSETQ come from the germline V gene. The CDR3 runs 14 residues. The CDR3 bases are TGCGCCAGCAGCTTGGCACCAGGGAACAATGAGCAGTTCTTC. Amino acids: CASSLAPGNNEQFF.

V is TRBV7-8 and J is TRBJ1-4; TRBD1 agrees at 8 bases. There are 14 residues in the CDR3. From germline, CDR1 is SGHVS and CDR2 FQNEAQ. Trimming removed 7 bases from V and 8 bases from J; junction bases left unmatched: 9. CDR3 amino acids: CASTQGQGGEKLFF. The DNA for the CDR3 is TGTGCCAGCACCCAAGGACAGGGTGGGGAAAAACTGTTTTTT.